This is a list of T cell receptor beta chains from one sample in a study of cytomegalovirus exposure and HLA in healthy donors. Clones were sequenced by immunoSEQ multiplex PCR, and TCRdb holds only the in-frame ones, with some missing. The data show around 180,000 clones, 80% to 90% seen once. Material for sequencing was PBMCs. Every receptor here comes from a male donor in good health and CMV-seronegative. The CDR3 runs from the conserved cysteine through the conserved F or W. The D gene is left open where the match is weak. Clone sizes are given selectively: once, few, many, or a class where the clone is expanded.

clone_size: NA; d_call: NA; v_call: TRBV6-5; cdr3_aa: CASSYDHPGTYYEQYF
clone_size: NA; d_call: NA; v_call: TRBV19; cdr3_aa: CASSIDEGTGELFF
clone_size: NA; d_call: TRBD1; v_call: TRBV6-4; cdr3_aa: CASSGDRNTGELFF
clone_size: NA; d_call: NA; v_call: TRBV6-5; cdr3_aa: CASSPGGPGNTIYF
clone_size: NA; d_call: NA; v_call: TRBV29-1; cdr3_aa: CSVGPNYGYTF
clone_size: NA; d_call: TRBD1; v_call: TRBV29-1; cdr3_aa: CSVPKEGQIHYGYTF
clone_size: NA; d_call: NA; v_call: TRBV5-4; cdr3_aa: CASSPTTGYYGYTF
clone_size: NA; d_call: TRBD1; v_call: TRBV9; cdr3_aa: CASSPGTGNHYEQYF
clone_size: NA; d_call: NA; v_call: TRBV7-9; cdr3_aa: CASSPLGLSSYNEQFF
clone_size: NA; d_call: TRBD1; v_call: TRBV7-9; cdr3_aa: CASSFVRDRVYEQFF
clone_size: NA; d_call: TRBD1; v_call: TRBV7-6; cdr3_aa: CASSLKAGTGTYEQYF
clone_size: NA; d_call: NA; v_call: TRBV27; cdr3_aa: CASSRQAIDYGYTF
clone_size: NA; d_call: TRBD1; v_call: TRBV30; cdr3_aa: CAWRTGGEPPLHF
clone_size: NA; d_call: NA; v_call: TRBV7-6; cdr3_aa: CASSTRLADTQYF
clone_size: NA; d_call: TRBD1; v_call: TRBV19; cdr3_aa: CASTGQGASEYEQYF
clone_size: NA; d_call: NA; v_call: TRBV19; cdr3_aa: CASSIGHSISGELFF
clone_size: NA; d_call: NA; v_call: TRBV7-6; cdr3_aa: CASSFRETQYF
clone_size: few; d_call: NA; v_call: TRBV13; cdr3_aa: CASSEGVNEKLFF
clone_size: NA; d_call: TRBD2; v_call: TRBV4-1; cdr3_aa: CASSQGLAGAYEQYF
clone_size: NA; d_call: TRBD2; v_call: TRBV7-2; cdr3_aa: CASSSGTSGTYTDTQYF
clone_size: NA; d_call: NA; v_call: TRBV5-1; cdr3_aa: CASLVASPLHF
clone_size: NA; d_call: NA; v_call: TRBV13; cdr3_aa: CASSHTLTTNEKLFF
clone_size: NA; d_call: NA; v_call: TRBV6-1; cdr3_aa: CASSEVASSYEQYF
clone_size: NA; d_call: TRBD1; v_call: TRBV6-1; cdr3_aa: CASSEPTGENQPQHF
clone_size: NA; d_call: NA; v_call: TRBV19; cdr3_aa: CASSLPVGAGNEQFF
clone_size: few; d_call: TRBD2; v_call: TRBV27; cdr3_aa: CASSPTSGSREGYEQYF
clone_size: NA; d_call: TRBD2; v_call: TRBV2; cdr3_aa: CASRNLAGTTYEQYF
clone_size: few; d_call: NA; v_call: TRBV5-4; cdr3_aa: CASSLMGTSISYEQYF
clone_size: NA; d_call: TRBD2; v_call: TRBV5-8; cdr3_aa: CASSPGTSGWGTDTQYF
clone_size: NA; d_call: TRBD2; v_call: TRBV5-1; cdr3_aa: CASSLGLAGVTGELFF
clone_size: NA; d_call: TRBD1; v_call: TRBV28; cdr3_aa: CASSLDRGRRDTEAFF
clone_size: NA; d_call: NA; v_call: TRBV19; cdr3_aa: CASSTPGRDEKLFF
clone_size: NA; d_call: NA; v_call: TRBV28; cdr3_aa: CASSFPLTQGGSYEQYF
clone_size: NA; d_call: NA; v_call: TRBV7-9; cdr3_aa: CASSFRQNSNQPQHF
clone_size: NA; d_call: TRBD2; v_call: TRBV28; cdr3_aa: CASSFSFPPTSGSSYEQYF
clone_size: NA; d_call: TRBD1; v_call: TRBV19; cdr3_aa: CASSTSPQGGNYGYTF
clone_size: NA; d_call: TRBD1; v_call: TRBV2; cdr3_aa: CASRWTGRNEKLFF
clone_size: NA; d_call: TRBD2; v_call: TRBV5-4; cdr3_aa: CASSPLGSGAGDTQYF
clone_size: few; d_call: TRBD1; v_call: TRBV5-1; cdr3_aa: CASSLASSSGGSYPYEQYF
clone_size: NA; d_call: NA; v_call: TRBV5-1; cdr3_aa: CASSLQSYTGELFF
clone_size: NA; d_call: NA; v_call: TRBV4-1; cdr3_aa: CASSSLRAGIMNTEAFF
clone_size: NA; d_call: NA; v_call: TRBV5-6; cdr3_aa: CASTVGGGKNIQYF
clone_size: NA; d_call: TRBD1; v_call: TRBV7-6; cdr3_aa: CASSAQQGAGYEQYF
clone_size: NA; d_call: NA; v_call: TRBV5-4; cdr3_aa: CASSFYSYNSPLHF
clone_size: NA; d_call: NA; v_call: TRBV5-6; cdr3_aa: CASSPMGGSTDTQYF
clone_size: NA; d_call: NA; v_call: TRBV7-8; cdr3_aa: CASSLVPGNEKLFF
clone_size: few; d_call: TRBD2; v_call: TRBV28; cdr3_aa: CASSPGTSRRDTQYF
clone_size: NA; d_call: NA; v_call: TRBV4-3; cdr3_aa: CASSQVGAAPNYGYTF
clone_size: few; d_call: NA; v_call: TRBV7-6; cdr3_aa: CASSSFRGSGELFF
clone_size: NA; d_call: NA; v_call: TRBV5-1; cdr3_aa: CASTLLGQSNTGELFF
clone_size: NA; d_call: TRBD1; v_call: TRBV7-2; cdr3_aa: CASSPQGGEQYF
clone_size: NA; d_call: NA; v_call: TRBV19; cdr3_aa: CASSILASGGETQYF